This T cell receptor beta chain came from a study of blood T cell repertoires in COVID-19. As for the study in general: Italy, Spain and the United States were the sources of the convalescent and acute COVID-19 samples. In each case, the material was cDNA or gDNA derived from T cells, B-cell-depleted T cells, or PBMCs.

The V segment lost 5 bases and the J segment 3 bases; nucleotides outside the gene matches: 14. The CDR3 has 18 amino acids. The germline V gene encodes CDR1 SGHTA and CDR2 FQGNSA. Original methodology: Cell counts per sample came from amplifying reference gene primers. TCRdb's table, derived via immunoSEQ multiplex PCR, lists solely in-frame clones and lacks some. V, J and clone size were drawn from that table, and D and trimming were deduced from the DNA. The table lists 140,000 to 150,000 clones, 85% of them singletons. The V and J genes are TRBV7-2 and TRBJ1-3, with 9 bases aligning to TRBD1. The clonotype comes from a woman in her thirties or forties with active or convalescent COVID-19. The sequencing sample was made of peripheral blood. In DNA form, the CDR3 reads TGTGCCAGCAGCGAGCGCCCACAGGGGGCTCTATTTGGAAACACCATATATTTT. It specifies CASSERPQGALFGNTIYF. The whole variable domain, remainder taken from reference TRBV7-2 and TRBJ1-3, is GAGVSQSPSNKVTEKGKDVELRCDPISGHTALYWYRQSLGQGLEFLIYFQGNSAPDKSGLPSDRFSAERTGGSVSTLTIQRTQQEDSAVYLCASSERPQGALFGNTIYFGEGSWLTVV.